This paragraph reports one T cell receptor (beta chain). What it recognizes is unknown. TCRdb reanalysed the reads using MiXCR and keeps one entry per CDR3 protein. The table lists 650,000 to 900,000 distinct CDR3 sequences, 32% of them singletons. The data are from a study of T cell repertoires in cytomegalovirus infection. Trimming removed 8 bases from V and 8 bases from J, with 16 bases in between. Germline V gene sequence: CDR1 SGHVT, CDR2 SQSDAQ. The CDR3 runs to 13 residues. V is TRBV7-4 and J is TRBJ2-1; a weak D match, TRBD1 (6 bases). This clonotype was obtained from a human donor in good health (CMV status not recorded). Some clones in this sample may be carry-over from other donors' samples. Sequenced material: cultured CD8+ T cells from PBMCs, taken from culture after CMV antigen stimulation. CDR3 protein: CASARDKVDEQFF. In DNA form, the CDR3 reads TGTGCCAGCGCCCGGGACAAGGTGGATGAGCAGTTCTTC.